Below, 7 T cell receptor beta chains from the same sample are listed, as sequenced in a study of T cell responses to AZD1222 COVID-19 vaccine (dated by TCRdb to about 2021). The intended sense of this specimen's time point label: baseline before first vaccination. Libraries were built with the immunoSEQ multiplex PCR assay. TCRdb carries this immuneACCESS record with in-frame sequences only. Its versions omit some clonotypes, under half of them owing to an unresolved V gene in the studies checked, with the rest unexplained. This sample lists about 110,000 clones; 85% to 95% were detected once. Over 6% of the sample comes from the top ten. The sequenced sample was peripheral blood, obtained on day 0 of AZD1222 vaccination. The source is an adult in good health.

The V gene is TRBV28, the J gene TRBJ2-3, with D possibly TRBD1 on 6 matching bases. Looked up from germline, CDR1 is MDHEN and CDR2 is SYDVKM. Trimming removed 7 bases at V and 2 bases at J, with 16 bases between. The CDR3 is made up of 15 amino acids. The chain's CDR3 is CASKRQASDTDTQYF. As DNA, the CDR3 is TGTGCCAGCAAGCGACAGGCGTCGGACACAGATACGCAGTATTTT.

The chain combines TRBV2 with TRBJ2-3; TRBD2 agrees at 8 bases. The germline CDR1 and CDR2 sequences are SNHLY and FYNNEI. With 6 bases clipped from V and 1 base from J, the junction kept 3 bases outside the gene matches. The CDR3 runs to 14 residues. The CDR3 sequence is CASSYSGGTDTQYF. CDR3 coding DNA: TGTGCCAGCAGCTATAGCGGGGGCACAGATACGCAGTATTTT.

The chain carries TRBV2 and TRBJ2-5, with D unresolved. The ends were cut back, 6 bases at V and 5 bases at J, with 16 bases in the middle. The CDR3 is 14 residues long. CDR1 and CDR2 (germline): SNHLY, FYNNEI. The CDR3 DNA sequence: TGTGCCAGCAGGAGAGTAAGGGTGGGGGAGACCCAGTACTTC. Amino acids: CASRRVRVGETQYF. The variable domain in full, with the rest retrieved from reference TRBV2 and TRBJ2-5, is EPEVTQTPSHQVTQMGQEVILRCVPISNHLYFYWYRQILGQKVEFLVSFYNNEISEKSEIFDDQFSVERPDGSNFTLKIRSTKLEDSAMYFCASRRVRVGETQYFGPGTRLLVL.

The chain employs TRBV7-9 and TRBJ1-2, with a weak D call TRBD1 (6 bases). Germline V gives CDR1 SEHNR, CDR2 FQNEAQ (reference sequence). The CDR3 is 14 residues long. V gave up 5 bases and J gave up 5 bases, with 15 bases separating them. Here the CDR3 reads CASSPEQGLYGYTF. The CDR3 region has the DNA TGTGCCAGCAGCCCAGAACAGGGTCTATATGGCTACACCTTC.

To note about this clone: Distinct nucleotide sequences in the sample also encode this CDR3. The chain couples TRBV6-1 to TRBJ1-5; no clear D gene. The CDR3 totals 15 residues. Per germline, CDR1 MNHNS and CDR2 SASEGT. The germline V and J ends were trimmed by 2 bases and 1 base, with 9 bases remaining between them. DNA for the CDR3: TGTGCCAGCAGTGAACCCGGGATAAGCAATCAGCCCCAGCATTTT. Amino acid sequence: CASSEPGISNQPQHF.

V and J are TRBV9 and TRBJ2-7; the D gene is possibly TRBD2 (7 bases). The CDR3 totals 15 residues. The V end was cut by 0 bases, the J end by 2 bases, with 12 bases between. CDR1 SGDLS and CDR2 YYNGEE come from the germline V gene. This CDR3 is CASSVAGRGAYEQYF. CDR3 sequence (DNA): TGTGCCAGCAGCGTAGCTGGGAGGGGGGCCTACGAGCAGTACTTC.

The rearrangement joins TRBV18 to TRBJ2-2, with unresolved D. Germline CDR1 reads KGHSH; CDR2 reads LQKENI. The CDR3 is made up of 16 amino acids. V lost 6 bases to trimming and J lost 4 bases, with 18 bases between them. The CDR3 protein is CASSPSLGRLTGELFF. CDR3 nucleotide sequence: TGTGCCAGCTCTCCCTCTCTTGGGCGCCTCACCGGGGAGCTGTTTTTT. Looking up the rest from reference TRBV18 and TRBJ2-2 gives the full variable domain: NAGVMQNPRHLVRRRGQEARLRCSPMKGHSHVYWYRQLPEEGLKFMVYLQKENIIDESGMPKERFSAEFPKEGPSILRIQQVVRGDSAAYFCASSPSLGRLTGELFFGEGSRLTVL.